This T cell receptor (beta chain) was identified during a study of blood T cells in healthy people across ages (dated by TCRdb to the mid-2010s). With respect to the entire study: Template switching captured roughly one uniquely barcoded TCR beta cDNA molecule per two T cells in model experiments. To avoid experimental bias, donors of different ages were distributed randomly across sequencing lanes. The study measured age-related changes in TCR beta repertoire diversity using deep sequencing normalized with unique cDNA molecular identifiers. Donors were grouped into four age groups: young (average roughly 17 years), middle-aged (over 35), aged (roughly 67) and long-lived (approximately 81). For two donors (one aged 18 to 30 and one aged 80 or older), the study analyzed two additional independent replicas of 1 million unique cDNA reads from the same blood draw. Broad study findings and their caveats: Because donor CMV infection status was unknown, age-related changes in expanded clonotypes were potentially confounded. Observed TCR beta diversity per million T cells fell roughly linearly with age, and a significant reduction was already apparent by age around 40. The long-lived group showed more naive CD4+ T cells, fewer expanded clones and increased TCR diversity than the aged group, suggesting age selection. Total diversity estimates from one million sequenced T cells were considered lower bounds and underestimates. Bulk unsorted PBMC profiling prevented conclusive comparison of naive and antigen-experienced compartments. The percentage of naive T cells measured by flow cytometry correlated strongly with observed TCR beta diversity.

The library was built by means of 5' RACE. A second PCR of roughly 7 to 11 cycles was performed with a sample-barcoded 5' primer and a J-beta primer mix. A unique molecular identifier was introduced onto each TCR beta cDNA molecule by a template-switch 5' adaptor carrying 12 random nucleotides. At least 2.5 million CDR3-containing paired-end reads were obtained from each sample. All of the RNA was converted into first-strand cDNA using the Mint cDNA synthesis kit, with a TRBC-specific oligonucleotide serving as the primer. All cDNA was treated with uracil-DNA glycosylase and then went through a first 18-cycle PCR with the universal primers M1SS and BC2_uni_R. Per the authors' processing: Normalization of each sample was performed by random selection of 1 million high-quality reads, each carrying a distinct molecular identifier. Instead of being binned into consensus sequences, reads that shared molecular identifiers were thrown out. MiTCR, run with a Q25 quality threshold and the strictest error-elimination algorithm, handled CDR3 identification, clonotype clustering and error correction. A nonparametric unseen species model using Euler transformation provided a lower-bound estimate of total TCR beta diversity. TCRdb's own reprocessing of the public reads used fastp at Q25 and MiXCR and kept productive beta chains. For every CDR3 protein sequence, its rows merge into one entry that carries the most common genes and DNA. TCRdb assigned the V and J calls; the authors' analysis was not used. The sample table holds approximately 1,700,000 distinct CDR3 sequences, of which 39% were seen once. The ten largest clones represent 23% of the sample.

The roughly 38 donors, aged roughly 6 to 90 years, were systemically healthy Caucasian individuals from Russia. Each donor gave about 9.8 milliliters of peripheral blood, drawn into EDTA-treated Vacutainer tubes. Ficoll-Paque density-gradient centrifugation was used to isolate PBMCs, with at least 7 million obtained per sample. Total RNA, at least 5 micrograms per sample, was extracted from PBMCs with Trizol reagent. For every donor, flow cytometry on a PBMC aliquot measured the percentage of naive CD45RAhigh/CD27high T cells. To note about this clonotype: Its target antigen remains unknown. No much larger clone is present one base from it, and per-base qualities are unavailable.

V sheds 4 bases and J sheds 0 bases, leaving 13 bases between their ends. The CDR3 holds 15 amino acids from the cysteine to the phenylalanine. Only the CDR3 part of the read is kept: 45 bases, read in frame from the first base. The germline V gene supplies CDR1 SQVTM and CDR2 ANQGSEA. Sequenced input: blood. This sequence was found in a human donor in good health. The V gene is TRBV29-1 and the J gene is TRBJ1-3, with the D gene call left open. The nucleotide sequence reads TGCAGCGTTGCGGTCGGCCTAGTCTCTGGAAACACCATATATTTT. It encodes CSVAVGLVSGNTIYF.